These T cell receptor beta chains were read from a single sample in a study of T cell changes during pregnancy in multiple sclerosis. Produced via immunoSEQ multiplex PCR; TCRdb's table is partial and in-frame only. The sample lists 80,000 to 130,000 clones, about 94% occurring once. The sequenced sample was peripheral blood, obtained before pregnancy. These receptors all come from a female donor with multiple sclerosis, enrolled in a pregnancy study. Both conserved end residues are part of each CDR3. D genes are given only for firm matches. A row's size may be missing; if present it is once, few, many or a size class.

abundance | d_gene | j_gene | v_gene | CDR3aa | CDR3nt
. | . | TRBJ2-1 | TRBV5-1 | CASSLVAGDNEQFF | TGCGCCAGCAGCTTGGTGGCCGGGGACAATGAGCAGTTCTTC
. | TRBD1 | TRBJ1-1 | TRBV12-5 | CASGQGTGERTEAFF | TGTGCTAGTGGACAAGGGACAGGGGAGCGGACTGAAGCTTTCTTT
. | . | TRBJ2-6 | TRBV2 | CASSLTSKDLYISGANVLTF | TGTGCCAGCAGCCTGACTAGTAAGGACCTTTACATCTCTGGGGCCAACGTCCTGACTTTC
. | . | TRBJ2-1 | TRBV5-4 | CASSPDSVNEQFF | TGTGCCAGCAGCCCCGACAGCGTCAATGAGCAGTTCTTC
once | TRBD2 | TRBJ2-1 | TRBV30 | CAWSVLAGGLNEQFF | TGTGCCTGGAGTGTACTAGCGGGAGGGCTCAATGAGCAGTTCTTC
. | TRBD2 | TRBJ2-2 | TRBV29-1 | CSVAAGTSVWSGELFF | TGCAGCGTTGCGGCCGGGACTAGCGTTTGGTCCGGGGAGCTGTTTTTT
. | TRBD2 | TRBJ2-3 | TRBV19 | CASSSGRAAGTQYF | TGTGCCAGTAGTAGCGGGAGGGCTGCGGGAACGCAGTATTTT
. | . | TRBJ1-3 | TRBV6-5 | CASSLRGAPGNTIYF | TGTGCCAGCAGTCTCCGGGGAGCCCCTGGAAACACCATATATTTT
. | TRBD2 | TRBJ2-1 | TRBV7-2 | CASSDSGGMYNEQFF | TGTGCCAGCAGCGACAGCGGGGGGATGTACAATGAGCAGTTCTTC
. | . | TRBJ1-1 | TRBV18 | CASSPTGTMNTEAFF | TGTGCCAGCTCACCCACGGGTACCATGAACACTGAAGCTTTCTTT
once | TRBD1 | TRBJ1-1 | TRBV18 | CASSPLAPGQGISEAFF | TGTGCCAGCTCACCACTGGCCCCGGGACAGGGAATCTCTGAAGCTTTCTTT
. | . | TRBJ2-3 | TRBV28 | CASSLSGTDTQYF | TGTGCCAGCAGTTTATCCGGGACAGATACGCAGTATTTT
once | . | TRBJ2-3 | TRBV7-9 | CASSLEGLTDTQYF | TGTGCCAGCAGCTTAGAGGGACTTACAGATACGCAGTATTTT